Below, 24 T cell receptor beta chains from the same sample are listed, as sequenced in a study of blood T cell repertoires in COVID-19. TCRdb's copy holds only in-frame clones and misses some; the assay was immunoSEQ multiplex PCR. Found here are roughly 79,000 clones, approximately 90% of them singletons; the top ten hold approximately 4.2%. The sequenced sample was peripheral blood. The source of these receptors is a man aged 45-60 years with active COVID-19.

The chain links TRBV13 to TRBJ2-5, with 12 nucleotides matching TRBD1. CDR1 PRHDT and CDR2 FYEKMQ come from the germline V gene (reference sequence). The junction had 11 bases not matched to a gene; V was cut back by 5 bases and J by 4 bases. This CDR3 contains 17 residues. CDR3 loop: CASSPEIPGQGAETQYF. CDR3 in DNA: TGTGCCAGCAGCCCAGAGATCCCGGGACAGGGGGCAGAGACCCAGTACTTC.

The rearrangement joins TRBV11-3 to TRBJ1-6; a possible D gene is TRBD1 (5 bases). Per germline, CDR1 SGHNT and CDR2 YENEEA. The CDR3 extends over 20 amino acids. Trimming left V 5 bases short and J 10 bases short, with 33 bases between. The CDR3 reads CASSPRGGPGETRGESPLHF. CDR3 DNA: TGTGCCAGCAGCCCTAGGGGAGGGCCAGGAGAAACCCGGGGGGAGTCACCCCTCCACTTT.

The V and J genes are TRBV6-6 and TRBJ2-7, with D uncertain. Germline V gene lookup returns CDR1 MNHNY and CDR2 SVGAGI (reference sequence). This CDR3 comprises 16 residues. V dropped 2 bases and J dropped 0 bases, with 14 bases sitting between them. Here the CDR3 DNA reads TGTGCCAGCAGTTACCCGACATCCAGGAACTCCTACGAGCAGTACTTC. This gives the protein CASSYPTSRNSYEQYF.

The CDR3 loop reads CASSLPGQGGGYTF. Here the CDR3 DNA reads TGTGCCAGCAGCTTACCCGGACAGGGAGGCGGCTACACCTTC. V is TRBV7-3 and J is TRBJ1-2, with 8 bases fitting TRBD1. The CDR3 spans 14 residues. The V gene's germline CDR1 is SGHTA and CDR2 FQGTGA. V shed 2 bases, J shed 8 bases, and the junction held 7 bases outside the gene matches.

The rearrangement links TRBV3-1 (or the pseudogene TRBV3-2) to TRBJ2-3; D is perhaps TRBD2 (5 bases). The germline V gene encodes CDR1 LGHDT and CDR2 YNNKEL (reference sequence). CDR3 size: 14 residues. The V end lost 1 base, the J end lost 4 bases, and 9 bases lay between the germline ends. CDR3 nucleotides: TGTGCCAGCAGCCAAGCCGCACTAGCAGATACGCAGTATTTT. Translating gives CASSQAALADTQYF.

The sample holds one count of this clone. The chain joins TRBV9 to TRBJ2-7; 8 bases line up with TRBD1. The trim removed 0 bases at V and 0 bases at J, leaving 2 bases unmatched. This CDR3 has 15 residues. Germline loops: CDR1 SGDLS, CDR2 YYNGEE. CDR3 nucleotides: TGTGCCAGCAGCGTAGGGGGACAGGTCTCCTACGAGCAGTACTTC. This gives the protein CASSVGGQVSYEQYF.

CDR3 sequence reads: CASSLASGGLETQYF. The CDR3 region has the DNA TGTGCCAGCAGCTTGGCTAGCGGGGGGCTGGAGACCCAGTACTTC. The chain carries TRBV7-2 and TRBJ2-5, with 11 bases that match TRBD2. The CDR3 is made up of 15 amino acids. After removal of 3 bases from V and 5 bases from J, the junction contained 5 bases not matched to a gene. Germline V lookup: CDR1 SGHTA, CDR2 FQGNSA.

The gene calls are TRBV18 and TRBJ2-7; 9 bases agree with TRBD1. Germline loops: CDR1 KGHSH, CDR2 LQKENI. The V segment lost 4 bases and the J segment 2 bases; nucleotides outside the gene matches: 9. The CDR3 is made up of 16 amino acids. CDR3 sequence: CASSLEQGQGAYEQYF. CDR3 nucleotide sequence: TGTGCCAGCTCACTAGAACAGGGACAGGGAGCCTACGAGCAGTACTTC.

The chain joins TRBV19 to TRBJ1-5; TRBD1 is a possible D gene (6 bases). The CDR3 sequence is 16 residues long. Trimming left V 5 bases short and J 2 bases short, with 16 bases between. Germline-derived CDR1 and CDR2 are LNHDA and SQIVND (reference sequence). CDR3 nucleotides: TGTGCCAGTAGTTATCGGGAAGGGGGTGGCAATCAGCCCCAGCATTTT. It yields the protein CASSYREGGGNQPQHF.

The sample holds one count of this clone. This chain links TRBV28 with TRBJ2-1; 13 bases align to TRBD2. The CDR3 loop spans 18 amino acids. J lost 0 bases, V lost 4 bases, and 6 bases had no gene match. Germline V gene sequence: CDR1 MDHEN, CDR2 SYDVKM. The CDR3 is CASSWRLAGGPSYNEQFF. CDR3 bases: TGTGCCAGCAGTTGGAGACTAGCGGGGGGCCCCTCCTACAATGAGCAGTTCTTC.

This sequence joins TRBV7-2 and TRBJ1-2, with a tentative D call TRBD1 (6 bases). V lost 4 bases, J lost 4 bases, and 16 bases lay in between. The CDR3 runs 15 residues. Germline CDR1 and CDR2: SGHTA and FQGNSA. CDR3 residues: CASSSLLTGIYGYTF. The DNA of the CDR3 is TGTGCCAGCAGCTCATTATTGACAGGAATCTATGGCTACACCTTC.

The rearrangement joins TRBV7-9 to TRBJ2-3; TRBD1 might be the D (5 bases). CDR1 is SEHNR, CDR2 FQNEAQ, per germline (reference sequence). The germline V and J ends were trimmed by 3 bases and 0 bases, with 13 bases remaining between them. There are 16 residues in the CDR3. CDR3 residues: CASSFSRATSTDTQYF. In DNA form, the CDR3 reads TGTGCCAGCAGCTTTAGCAGGGCCACTAGCACAGATACGCAGTATTTT.

The chain employs TRBV27 and TRBJ1-6; 7 bases fit TRBD1. The ends lost 6 bases at V and 10 bases at J; junction bases unmatched: 15. The CDR3 has 16 residues. Germline assignment: CDR1 MNHEY and CDR2 SMNVEV (reference sequence). The CDR3 loop is CASSLTGSGGGSPLHF. The CDR3 DNA is TGTGCCAGCAGCCTGACAGGGTCTGGTGGTGGGTCACCCCTCCACTTT.

As DNA, the CDR3 is TGTGCCAGCAGTGACAGCACAGGGGCCACTGAAGCTTTCTTT. Translated: CASSDSTGATEAFF. V is TRBV6-4 and J is TRBJ1-1, with 7 positions matching TRBD1. J was trimmed by 4 bases and V by 2 bases; bases with no gene match: 4. Germline V lookup: CDR1 MRHNA, CDR2 SNTAGT. CDR3 length: 14 amino acids.

This chain connects TRBV10-3 to TRBJ2-3, with no clear D. CDR1 is ENHRY and CDR2 is SYGVKD in the germline V gene. The CDR3 is made up of 14 amino acids. V lost 7 bases to trimming and J lost 0 bases, with 11 bases between them. CDR3 amino acids: CAINPLGSTDTQYF. The DNA of the CDR3 is TGTGCCATCAACCCCCTCGGGAGCACAGATACGCAGTATTTT.

The V and J genes are TRBV5-4 and TRBJ1-2; TRBD1 matches at 9 bases. The CDR3 is 14 residues long. The ends lost 3 bases at V and 2 bases at J; junction bases unmatched: 2. Germline V gene data show CDR1 as SGHNT and CDR2 as YYREEE (reference sequence). In nucleotides, the CDR3 is TGTGCCAGCAGCTGGGGACAGGGAAACTATGGCTACACCTTC. It codes for CASSWGQGNYGYTF. The variable domain in full, completed from reference TRBV5-4 and TRBJ1-2, reads ETGVTQSPTHLIKTRGQQVTLRCSSQSGHNTVSWYQQALGQGPQFIFQYYREEENGRGNFPPRFSGLQFPNYSSELNVNALELDDSALYLCASSWGQGNYGYTFGSGTRLTVV.

V usage is TRBV9 and J usage is TRBJ2-2; TRBD2 aligns across 12 bases. With V trimmed by 5 bases and J by 3 bases, 5 bases remained unmatched. Germline lookup yields CDR1 SGDLS and CDR2 YYNGEE. The CDR3 consists of 16 residues. In DNA, the CDR3 is TGTGCCAGCAGTGTGACTAGCGGGAGAGACACCGGGGAGCTGTTTTTT. This codes for CASSVTSGRDTGELFF.

This sequence joins TRBV9 and TRBJ1-5; D is possibly TRBD1 (5 bases). Germline CDR1 and CDR2: SGDLS and YYNGEE. The CDR3 is made up of 14 amino acids. The chain's CDR3 is CAQPSPGLGQPQHF. The CDR3 region has the DNA TGTGCTCAACCGTCCCCAGGGTTAGGTCAGCCCCAGCATTTT.

The gene calls are TRBV5-1 and TRBJ2-7; D remains ambiguous. This CDR3 region has 13 residues. Germline V CDR1 and CDR2: SGHRS, YFSETQ. V was cut by 0 bases and J by 2 bases, with 6 bases left in between. CDR3: CASSLEAPYEQYF. DNA for the CDR3: TGCGCCAGCAGCTTGGAAGCCCCCTACGAGCAGTACTTC. The whole variable domain, filled in from reference TRBV5-1 and TRBJ2-7, reads KAGVTQTPRYLIKTRGQQVTLSCSPISGHRSVSWYQQTPGQGLQFLFEYFSETQRNKGNFPGRFSGRQFSNSRSEMNVSTLELGDSALYLCASSLEAPYEQYFGPGTRLTVT.

The rearrangement uses TRBV29-1 and TRBJ2-1; the match to TRBD1 covers 8 bases. The J segment lost 9 bases and the V segment lost 4 bases, leaving 8 bases of the junction unmatched. The CDR3 totals 13 residues. Germline values: CDR1 SQVTM, CDR2 ANQGSEA. CDR3 in DNA: TGCAGCGTTGGGGGCCGACAGGGGATTGAGCAGTTCTTC. Encoded protein: CSVGGRQGIEQFF.

The chain recombines TRBV18 with TRBJ2-1, with 11 nucleotides matching TRBD2. This CDR3 is 15 amino acids long. Trimming removed 4 bases from V and 7 bases from J; junction bases left unmatched: 6. CDR1 is KGHSH, CDR2 LQKENI, per germline. CDR3 residues: CASSQGLAVGNEQFF. The DNA for the CDR3 is TGTGCCAGCTCACAGGGACTAGCGGTGGGGAATGAGCAGTTCTTC.

The chain recombines TRBV4-1 with TRBJ2-3, with D unresolved. In germline, CDR1 is MGHRA, CDR2 YSYEKL. V was shortened by 0 bases and J by 4 bases, with 5 bases between the two germline ends. The CDR3 spans 13 residues. The CDR3 bases are TGCGCCAGCAGCCAAGAGGGCCCAGATACGCAGTATTTT. As protein: CASSQEGPDTQYF.

This chain links TRBV28 with TRBJ1-2; D is uncertain. Trimming removed 4 bases at V and 5 bases at J, with 11 bases between. CDR1 is MDHEN, CDR2 SYDVKM, per germline. The CDR3 covers 13 residues. The CDR3 region is CASSSGSPYGYTF. The CDR3 DNA follows: TGTGCCAGCAGTTCCGGGAGCCCATATGGCTACACCTTC.

CDR3 in amino acids: CASSLPTRQGSGGELFF. CDR3 coding DNA: TGTGCCAGCAGCTTACCTACGCGACAGGGCTCGGGCGGGGAGCTGTTTTTT. This sequence joins TRBV7-9 and TRBJ2-2; 7 bases are a match to TRBD1. Germline CDR1 and CDR2: SEHNR and FQNEAQ (reference sequence). This CDR3 has 17 amino acids. Unmatched junction bases numbered 13, after V lost 2 bases and J lost 7 bases.